The T cell receptor beta chain described here comes from a study of control samples from healthy donors and cancer patients. The protocol was immunoSEQ multiplex PCR, while the TCRdb copy is restricted to in-frame clones and leaves out a portion. This repertoire shows 130,000 or so clones, around 90% found once; its top ten account for 5.5% to 7%. Germline lookup yields CDR1 LNHDA and CDR2 SQIVND (reference sequence). V trimming: 6 bases; J trimming: 2 bases; junction bases outside the gene matches: 4. The CDR3 is 15 amino acids. V and J are TRBV19 and TRBJ2-6; TRBD2 matches at 7 bases. What was sequenced was blood. The clonotype originates from a man aged 18-30 years in good health. The CDR3 sequence is CASRVRGAGANVLTF. In DNA, the CDR3 is TGTGCCAGTAGAGTTCGGGGGGCTGGGGCCAACGTCCTGACTTTC.